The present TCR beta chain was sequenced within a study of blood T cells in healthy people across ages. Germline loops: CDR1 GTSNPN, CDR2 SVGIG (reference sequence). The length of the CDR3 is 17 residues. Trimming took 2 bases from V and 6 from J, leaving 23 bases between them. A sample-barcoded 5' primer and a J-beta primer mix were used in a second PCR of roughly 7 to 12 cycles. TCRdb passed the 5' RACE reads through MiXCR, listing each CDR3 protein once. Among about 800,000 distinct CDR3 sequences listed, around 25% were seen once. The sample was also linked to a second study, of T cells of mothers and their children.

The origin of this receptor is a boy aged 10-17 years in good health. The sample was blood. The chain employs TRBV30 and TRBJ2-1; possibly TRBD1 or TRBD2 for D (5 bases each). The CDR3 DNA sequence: TGTGCCTGGAGTCGGGACCGTACCAGCAGGACCGTCAATGAGCAGTTCTTC. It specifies CAWSRDRTSRTVNEQFF.